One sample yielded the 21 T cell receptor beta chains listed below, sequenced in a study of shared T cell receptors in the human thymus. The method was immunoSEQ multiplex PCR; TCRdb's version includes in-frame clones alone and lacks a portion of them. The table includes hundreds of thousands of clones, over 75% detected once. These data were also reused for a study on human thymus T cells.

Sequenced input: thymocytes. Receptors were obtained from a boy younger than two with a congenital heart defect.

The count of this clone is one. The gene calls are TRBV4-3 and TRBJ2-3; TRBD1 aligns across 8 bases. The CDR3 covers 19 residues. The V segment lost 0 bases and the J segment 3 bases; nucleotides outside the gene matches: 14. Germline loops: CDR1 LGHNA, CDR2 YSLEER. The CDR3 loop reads CASSQDLPGQGARTDTQYF. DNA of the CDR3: TGCGCCAGCAGCCAAGACCTCCCCGGGCAGGGGGCTCGTACAGATACGCAGTATTTT.

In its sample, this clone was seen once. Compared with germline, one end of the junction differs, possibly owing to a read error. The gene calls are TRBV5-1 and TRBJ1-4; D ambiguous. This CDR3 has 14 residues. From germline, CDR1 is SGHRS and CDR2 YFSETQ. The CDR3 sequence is CASSLAGERMKKSF. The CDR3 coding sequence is TGCGCCAGCAGCTTGGCCGGAGAGAGGATGAAAAAAAGTTTT.

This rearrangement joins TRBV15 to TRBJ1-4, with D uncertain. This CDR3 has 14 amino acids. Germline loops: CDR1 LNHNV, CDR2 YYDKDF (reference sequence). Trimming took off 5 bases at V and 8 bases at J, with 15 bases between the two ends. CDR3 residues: CATSGRDRGEKLFF. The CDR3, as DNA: TGTGCCACCAGCGGAAGGGATAGAGGGGAAAAACTGTTTTTT.

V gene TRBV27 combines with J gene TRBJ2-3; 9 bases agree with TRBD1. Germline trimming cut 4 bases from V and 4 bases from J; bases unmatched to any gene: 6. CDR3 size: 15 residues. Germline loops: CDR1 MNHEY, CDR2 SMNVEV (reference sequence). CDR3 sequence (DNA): TGTGCCAGCAGTTCCGAGGGACAGGGACCAGATACGCAGTATTTT. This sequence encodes CASSSEGQGPDTQYF.

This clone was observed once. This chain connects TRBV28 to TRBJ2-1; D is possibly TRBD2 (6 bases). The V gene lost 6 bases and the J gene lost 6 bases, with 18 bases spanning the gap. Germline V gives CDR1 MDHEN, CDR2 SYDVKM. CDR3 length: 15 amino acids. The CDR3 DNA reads TGTGCCAGCAGCCCTCCGAGACTAGGAGGCAATGAGCAGTTCTTC. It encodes CASSPPRLGGNEQFF.

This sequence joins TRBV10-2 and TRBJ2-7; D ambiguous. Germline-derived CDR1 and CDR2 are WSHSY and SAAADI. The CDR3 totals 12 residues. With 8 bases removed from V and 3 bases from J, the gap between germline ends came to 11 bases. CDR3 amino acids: CASSDCYYEQYF. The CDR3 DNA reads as TGCGCCAGCTCTGACTGTTACTACGAGCAGTACTTC.

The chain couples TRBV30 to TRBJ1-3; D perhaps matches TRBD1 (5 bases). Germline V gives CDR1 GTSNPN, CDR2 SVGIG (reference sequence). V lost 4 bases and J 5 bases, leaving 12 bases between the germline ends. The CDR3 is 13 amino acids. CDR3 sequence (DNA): TGTGCCTGGATCCCAAAGGGGAGAAACACCATATATTTT. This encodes CAWIPKGRNTIYF.

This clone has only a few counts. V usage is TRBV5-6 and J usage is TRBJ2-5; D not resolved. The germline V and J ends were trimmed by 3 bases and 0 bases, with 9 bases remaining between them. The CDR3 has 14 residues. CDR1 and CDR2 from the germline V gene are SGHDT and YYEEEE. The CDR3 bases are TGTGCCAGCAGCTGTACAGAGTACCAAGAGACCCAGTACTTC. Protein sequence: CASSCTEYQETQYF.

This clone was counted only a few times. This chain's CDR3 is CSVATDRAVRKLFF. The CDR3 DNA reads as TGCAGCGTTGCCACGGACAGGGCGGTGCGAAAACTGTTTTTT. The V gene is TRBV29-1, the J gene TRBJ1-4; the match to TRBD1 covers 8 bases. The germline CDR1 and CDR2 sequences are SQVTM and ANQGSEA. This CDR3 contains 14 residues. V lost 4 bases and J lost 10; bases outside the gene matches: 11.

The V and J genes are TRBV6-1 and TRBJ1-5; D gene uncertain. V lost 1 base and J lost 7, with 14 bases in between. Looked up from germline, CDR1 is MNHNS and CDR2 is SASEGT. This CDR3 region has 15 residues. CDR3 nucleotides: TGTGCCAGCAGTGAAGGGGCGGGGTCAAGGCAGCCCCAGCATTTT. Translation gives CASSEGAGSRQPQHF.

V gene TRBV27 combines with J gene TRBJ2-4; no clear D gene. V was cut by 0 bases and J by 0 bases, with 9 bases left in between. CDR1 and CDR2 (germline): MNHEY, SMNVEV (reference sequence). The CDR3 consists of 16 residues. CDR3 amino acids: CASSLSTQVAKNIQYF. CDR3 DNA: TGTGCCAGCAGTTTATCCACTCAAGTAGCCAAAAACATTCAGTACTTC.

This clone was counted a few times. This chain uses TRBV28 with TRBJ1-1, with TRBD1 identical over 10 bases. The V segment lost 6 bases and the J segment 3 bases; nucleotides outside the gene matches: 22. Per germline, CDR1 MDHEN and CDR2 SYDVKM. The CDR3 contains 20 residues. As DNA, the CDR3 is TGTGCCAGCAGCCCCAACCGAGGACAGGGGGTCGACCCTAAGGACACTGAAGCTTTCTTT. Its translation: CASSPNRGQGVDPKDTEAFF.

The CDR3 DNA is TGTGCCAGCAGTGAATGGGCTAGCGGGGGGGAGAACCAAGAGACCCAGTACTTC. Encoded protein: CASSEWASGGENQETQYF. The chain uses TRBV25-1 and TRBJ2-5; 12 nucleotides agree with TRBD2. This CDR3 spans 18 amino acids. Trimming cost V 1 base and J 0 bases; bases outside gene matches: 6. CDR1 and CDR2 (germline): MGHDK, SYGVNS.

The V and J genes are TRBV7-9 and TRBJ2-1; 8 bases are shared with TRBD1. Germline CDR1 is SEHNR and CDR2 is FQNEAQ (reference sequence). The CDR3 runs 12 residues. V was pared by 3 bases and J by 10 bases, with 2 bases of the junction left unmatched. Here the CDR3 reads CASSFRGREQFF. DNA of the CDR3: TGTGCCAGCAGCTTCAGGGGGCGGGAGCAGTTCTTC. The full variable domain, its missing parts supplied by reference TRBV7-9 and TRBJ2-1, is DTGVSQNPRHKITKRGQNVTFRCDPISEHNRLYWYRQTLGQGPEFLTYFQNEAQLEKSRLLSDRFSAERPKGSFSTLEIQRTEQGDSAMYLCASSFRGREQFFGPGTRLTVL.

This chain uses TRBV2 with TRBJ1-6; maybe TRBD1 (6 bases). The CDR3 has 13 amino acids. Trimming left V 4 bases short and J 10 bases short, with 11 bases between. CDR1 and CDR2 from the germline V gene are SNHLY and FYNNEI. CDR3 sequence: CASSVNRESPLHF. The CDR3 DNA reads TGTGCCAGCAGTGTTAACAGGGAGTCACCCCTCCACTTT.

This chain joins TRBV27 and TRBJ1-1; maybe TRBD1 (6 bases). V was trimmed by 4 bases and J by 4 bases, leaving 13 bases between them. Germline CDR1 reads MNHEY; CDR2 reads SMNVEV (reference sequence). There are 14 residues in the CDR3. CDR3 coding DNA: TGTGCCAGCAGTTCCGTGGGGGCTGCCACTGAAGCTTTCTTT. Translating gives CASSSVGAATEAFF.

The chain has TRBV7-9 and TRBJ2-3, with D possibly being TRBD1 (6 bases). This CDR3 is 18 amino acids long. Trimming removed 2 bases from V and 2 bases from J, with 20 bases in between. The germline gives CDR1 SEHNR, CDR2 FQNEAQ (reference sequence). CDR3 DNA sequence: TGTGCCAGCAGCTTAAACGGGGACAATCTTCCTCTCACAGATACGCAGTATTTT. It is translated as CASSLNGDNLPLTDTQYF.

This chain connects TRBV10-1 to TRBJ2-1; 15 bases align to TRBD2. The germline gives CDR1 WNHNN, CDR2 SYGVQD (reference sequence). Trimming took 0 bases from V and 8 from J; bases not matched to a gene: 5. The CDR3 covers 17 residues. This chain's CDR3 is CASSESRTSGRAHEQFF. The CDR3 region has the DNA TGCGCCAGCAGTGAGTCCAGGACTAGCGGGAGGGCCCATGAGCAGTTCTTC.

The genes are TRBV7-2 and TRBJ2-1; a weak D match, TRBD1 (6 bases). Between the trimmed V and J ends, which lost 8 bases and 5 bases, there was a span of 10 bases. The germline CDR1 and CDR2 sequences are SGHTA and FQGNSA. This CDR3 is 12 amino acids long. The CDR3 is CASGTGNNEQFF. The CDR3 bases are TGTGCCAGCGGTACAGGGAACAATGAGCAGTTCTTC.

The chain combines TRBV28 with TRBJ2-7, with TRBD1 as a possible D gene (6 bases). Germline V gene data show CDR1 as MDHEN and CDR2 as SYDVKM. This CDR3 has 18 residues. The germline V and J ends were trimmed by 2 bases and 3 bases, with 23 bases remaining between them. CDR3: CASSLGQGLLSESYEQYF. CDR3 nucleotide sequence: TGTGCCAGCAGTTTAGGGCAGGGGCTCCTTAGCGAGAGCTACGAGCAGTACTTC.

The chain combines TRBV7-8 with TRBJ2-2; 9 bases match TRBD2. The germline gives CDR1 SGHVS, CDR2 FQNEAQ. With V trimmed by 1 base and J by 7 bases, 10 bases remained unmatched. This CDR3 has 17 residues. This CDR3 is CASSLGEAGGLVGELFF. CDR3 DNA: TGTGCCAGCAGCTTAGGGGAGGCGGGGGGGCTCGTCGGGGAGCTGTTTTTT.